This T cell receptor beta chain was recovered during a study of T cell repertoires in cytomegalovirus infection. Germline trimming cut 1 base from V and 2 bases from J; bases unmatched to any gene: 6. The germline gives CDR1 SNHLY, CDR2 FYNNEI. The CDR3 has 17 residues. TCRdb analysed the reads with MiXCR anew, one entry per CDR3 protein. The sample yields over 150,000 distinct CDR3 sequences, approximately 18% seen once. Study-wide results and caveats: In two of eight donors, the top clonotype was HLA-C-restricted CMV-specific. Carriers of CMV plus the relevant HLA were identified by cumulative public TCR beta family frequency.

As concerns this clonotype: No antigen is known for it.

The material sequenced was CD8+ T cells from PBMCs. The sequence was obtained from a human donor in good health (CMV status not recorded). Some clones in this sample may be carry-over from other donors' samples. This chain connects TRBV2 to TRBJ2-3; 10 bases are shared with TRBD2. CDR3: CASSEEASGGTTDTQYF. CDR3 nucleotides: TGTGCCAGCAGTGAAGAGGCTAGCGGGGGTACCACAGATACGCAGTATTTT.